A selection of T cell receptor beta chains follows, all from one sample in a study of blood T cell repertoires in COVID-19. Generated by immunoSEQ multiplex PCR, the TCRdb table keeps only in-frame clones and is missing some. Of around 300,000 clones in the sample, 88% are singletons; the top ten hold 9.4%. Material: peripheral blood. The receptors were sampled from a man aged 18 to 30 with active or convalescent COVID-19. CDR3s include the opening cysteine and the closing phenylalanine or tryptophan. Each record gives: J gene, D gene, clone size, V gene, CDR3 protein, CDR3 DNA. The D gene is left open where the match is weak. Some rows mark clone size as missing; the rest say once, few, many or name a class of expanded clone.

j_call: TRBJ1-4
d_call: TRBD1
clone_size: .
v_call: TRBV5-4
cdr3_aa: CASSTPGQGNEKLFF
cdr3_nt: TGTGCCAGCAGCACGCCGGGACAGGGAAACGAAAAACTGTTTTTT

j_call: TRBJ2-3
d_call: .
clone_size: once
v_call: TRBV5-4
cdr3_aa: CASRNGQRGTDTQYF
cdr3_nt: TGTGCCAGCAGGAATGGACAGCGAGGCACAGATACGCAGTATTTT

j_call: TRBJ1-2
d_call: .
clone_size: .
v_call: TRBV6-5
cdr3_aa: CASSYGGGRNYGYTF
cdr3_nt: TGTGCCAGCAGTTACGGGGGGGGTAGAAACTATGGCTACACCTTC

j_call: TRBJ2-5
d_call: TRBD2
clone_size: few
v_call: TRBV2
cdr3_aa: CASSDPGLAGGLQETQYF
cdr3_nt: TGTGCCAGCAGTGACCCCGGACTAGCGGGGGGTTTGCAAGAGACCCAGTACTTC

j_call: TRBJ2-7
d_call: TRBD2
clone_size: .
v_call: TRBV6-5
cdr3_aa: CASSRTSGVGEQYF
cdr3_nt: TGTGCCAGCAGTCGGACTAGCGGGGTTGGCGAGCAGTACTTC

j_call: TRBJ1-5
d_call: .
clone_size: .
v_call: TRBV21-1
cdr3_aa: CALYSQPQHF
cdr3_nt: TGTGCCTTATATAGTCAGCCCCAGCATTTT

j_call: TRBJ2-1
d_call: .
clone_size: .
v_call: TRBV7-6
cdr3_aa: CASSLVGPRDNEQFF
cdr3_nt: TGTGCCAGCAGCTTAGTCGGACCGAGGGACAATGAGCAGTTCTTC

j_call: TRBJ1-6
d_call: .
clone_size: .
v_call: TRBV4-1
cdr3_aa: CASSQGGGYYNSPLHF
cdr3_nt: TGCGCCAGCAGCCAAGGGGGCGGCTATTATAATTCACCCCTCCACTTT

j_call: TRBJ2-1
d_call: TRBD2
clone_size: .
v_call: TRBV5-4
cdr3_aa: CASSPRTSGGRNEQFF
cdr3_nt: TGTGCCAGCAGCCCCCGGACTAGCGGGGGGAGGAATGAGCAGTTCTTC

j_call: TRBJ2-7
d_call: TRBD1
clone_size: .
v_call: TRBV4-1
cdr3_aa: CASSPEHTGDEQYF
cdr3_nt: TGCGCCAGCAGCCCCGAACATACAGGGGACGAGCAGTACTTC

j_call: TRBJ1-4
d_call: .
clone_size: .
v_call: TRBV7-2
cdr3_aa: CASSLPSRGSLEEKLFF
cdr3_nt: TGTGCCAGCAGCTTACCCAGTAGGGGGTCTTTAGAAGAAAAACTGTTTTTT

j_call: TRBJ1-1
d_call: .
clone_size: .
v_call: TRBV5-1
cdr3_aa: CASSRGRGASTEAFF
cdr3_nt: TGCGCCAGCAGCCGGGGCCGGGGGGCGAGCACTGAAGCTTTCTTT

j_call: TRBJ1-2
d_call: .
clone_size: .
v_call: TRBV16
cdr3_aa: CASSLLKTPSGTNGYTF
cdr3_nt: TGTGCCAGCAGCCTTCTAAAGACGCCAAGTGGGACTAATGGCTACACCTTC

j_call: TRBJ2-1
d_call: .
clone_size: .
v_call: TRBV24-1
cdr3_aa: CATSGGGHYNEQFF
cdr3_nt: TGTGCCACCAGTGGCGGGGGCCACTACAATGAGCAGTTCTTC

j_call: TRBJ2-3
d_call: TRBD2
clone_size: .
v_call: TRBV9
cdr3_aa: CASSTLAGGRTDTQYF
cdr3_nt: TGTGCCAGCAGCACATTAGCGGGGGGACGCACAGATACGCAGTATTTT

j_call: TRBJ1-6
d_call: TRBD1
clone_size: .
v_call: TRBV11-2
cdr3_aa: CASSLLDRGNSPLHF
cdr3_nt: TGTGCCAGCAGCTTACTCGACAGGGGAAATTCACCCCTCCACTTT

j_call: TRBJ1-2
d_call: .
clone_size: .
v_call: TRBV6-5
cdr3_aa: CASSYGPRGVDGYTF
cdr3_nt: TGTGCCAGCAGTTACGGCCCTCGGGGGGTCGATGGCTACACCTTC

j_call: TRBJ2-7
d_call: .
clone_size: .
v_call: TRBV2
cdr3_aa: CASSLGNF
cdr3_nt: TGTGCCAGCAGCCTCGGGAACTTC

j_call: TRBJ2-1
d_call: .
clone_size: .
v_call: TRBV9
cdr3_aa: CASSVDGGPYEQFF
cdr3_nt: TGTGCCAGCAGCGTAGACGGGGGGCCCTATGAGCAGTTCTTC

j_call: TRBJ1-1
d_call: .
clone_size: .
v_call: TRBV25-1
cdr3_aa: CASSEGDSPGNTEAFF
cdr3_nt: TGTGCCAGCAGTGAAGGAGACAGTCCTGGGAACACTGAAGCTTTCTTT

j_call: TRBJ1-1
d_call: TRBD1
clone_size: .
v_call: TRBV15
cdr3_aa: CATSRTGGNTEAFF
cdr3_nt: TGTGCCACCAGCAGGACAGGGGGCAACACTGAAGCTTTCTTT

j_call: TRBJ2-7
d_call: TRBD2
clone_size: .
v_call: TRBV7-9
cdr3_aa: CASSEKVPGGALSYEQYF
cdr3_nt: TGTGCCAGCAGCGAAAAGGTTCCCGGGGGGGCGTTATCCTACGAGCAGTACTTC

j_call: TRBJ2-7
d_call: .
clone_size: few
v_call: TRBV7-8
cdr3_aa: CASSLSAQSGDEQYF
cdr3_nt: TGTGCCAGCAGCTTATCGGCGCAATCCGGGGACGAGCAGTACTTC

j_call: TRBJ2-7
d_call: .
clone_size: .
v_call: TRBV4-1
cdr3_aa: CASSQGTSSYEQYF
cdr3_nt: TGCGCCAGCAGCCAAGGAACCAGCTCCTACGAGCAGTACTTC

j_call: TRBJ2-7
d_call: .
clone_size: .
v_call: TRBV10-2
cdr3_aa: CAASGPYEQYF
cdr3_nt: TGCGCCGCTAGTGGTCCCTACGAGCAGTACTTC

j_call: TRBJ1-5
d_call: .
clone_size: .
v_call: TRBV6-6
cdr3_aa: CASSYSTRNNQPQHF
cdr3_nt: TGTGCCAGCAGTTACTCGACCAGGAACAATCAGCCCCAGCATTTT

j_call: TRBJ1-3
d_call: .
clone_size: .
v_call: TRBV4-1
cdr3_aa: CASSQGGLSGNTIYF
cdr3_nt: TGCGCCAGCAGCCAAGGTGGGCTGTCTGGAAACACCATATATTTT

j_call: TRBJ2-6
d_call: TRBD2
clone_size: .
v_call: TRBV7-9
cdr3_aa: CASSLTSPRGGANVLTF
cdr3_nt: TGTGCCAGCAGCTTGACTAGCCCGAGGGGTGGGGCCAACGTCCTGACTTTC

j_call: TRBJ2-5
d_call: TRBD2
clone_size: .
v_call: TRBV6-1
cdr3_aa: CASSAFVAGGQETQYF
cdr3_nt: TGTGCCAGCAGTGCTTTCGTGGCGGGGGGGCAGGAGACCCAGTACTTC

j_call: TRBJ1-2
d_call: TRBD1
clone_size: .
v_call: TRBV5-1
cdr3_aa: CASSLGQGAYSYYGYTF
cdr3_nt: TGCGCCAGCAGCTTGGGACAGGGGGCTTACTCGTACTATGGCTACACCTTC

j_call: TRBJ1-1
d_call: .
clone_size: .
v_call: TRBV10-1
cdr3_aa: CASSATGPTEAFF
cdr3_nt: TGCGCCAGCAGTGCAACGGGTCCCACTGAAGCTTTCTTT

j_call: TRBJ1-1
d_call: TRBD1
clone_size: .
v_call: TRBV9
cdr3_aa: CASSVGDSTEAFF
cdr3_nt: TGTGCCAGCAGCGTAGGGGACAGCACTGAAGCTTTCTTT

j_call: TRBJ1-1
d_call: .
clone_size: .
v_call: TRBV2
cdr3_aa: CASIREDTEAFF
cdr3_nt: TGTGCCAGCATACGAGAAGACACTGAAGCTTTCTTT

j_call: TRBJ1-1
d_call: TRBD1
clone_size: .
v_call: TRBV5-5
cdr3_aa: CASSWDRGLNTEAFF
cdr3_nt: TGTGCCAGCAGTTGGGACAGGGGATTGAACACTGAAGCTTTCTTT

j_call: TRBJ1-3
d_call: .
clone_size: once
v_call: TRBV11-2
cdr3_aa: CASSPNRVNGNTIYF
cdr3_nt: TGTGCCAGCAGCCCAAACAGGGTGAATGGAAACACCATATATTTT

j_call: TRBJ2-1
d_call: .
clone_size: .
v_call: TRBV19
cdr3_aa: CASSMGRGLYNEQFF
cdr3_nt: TGTGCCAGTAGTATGGGGCGGGGGCTATACAATGAGCAGTTCTTC

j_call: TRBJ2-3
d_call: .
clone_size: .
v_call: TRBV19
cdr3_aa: CASSILPTRGYADTQYF
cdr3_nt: TGTGCCAGTAGTATCCTTCCGACAAGGGGGTATGCGGATACGCAGTATTTT

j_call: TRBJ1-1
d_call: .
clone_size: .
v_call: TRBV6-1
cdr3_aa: CASRALAGRRNTEAFF
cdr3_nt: TGTGCCAGCCGTGCCCTTGCAGGCCGAAGGAACACTGAAGCTTTCTTT

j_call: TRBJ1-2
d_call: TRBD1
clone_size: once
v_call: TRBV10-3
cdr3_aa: CAISETGTGAIPHYGYTF
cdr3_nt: TGTGCCATCAGTGAAACCGGGACAGGGGCTATACCCCACTATGGCTACACCTTC

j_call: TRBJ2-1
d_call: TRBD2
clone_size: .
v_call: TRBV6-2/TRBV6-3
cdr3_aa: CASSLAFRGGQYNEQFF
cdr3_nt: TGTGCCAGCAGTTTAGCCTTTCGGGGGGGGCAATACAATGAGCAGTTCTTC

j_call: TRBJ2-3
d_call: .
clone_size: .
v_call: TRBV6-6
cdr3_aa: CASSYSKARGTDTQYF
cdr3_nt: TGTGCCAGCAGTTACTCGAAAGCGAGGGGCACAGATACGCAGTATTTT

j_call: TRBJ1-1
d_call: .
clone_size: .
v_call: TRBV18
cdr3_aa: CASSPPNHPEAFF
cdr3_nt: TGTGCCAGCTCACCACCAAATCATCCCGAAGCTTTCTTT

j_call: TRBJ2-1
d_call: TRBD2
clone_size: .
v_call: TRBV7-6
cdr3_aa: CASSLAFKRGDNEQFF
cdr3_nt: TGTGCCAGCAGCTTAGCGTTCAAGCGGGGGGACAATGAGCAGTTCTTC

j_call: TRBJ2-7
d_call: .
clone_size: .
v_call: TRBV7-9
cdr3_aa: CASSEPSYEQYF
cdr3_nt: TGTGCCAGCAGCGAACCGAGTTACGAGCAGTACTTC

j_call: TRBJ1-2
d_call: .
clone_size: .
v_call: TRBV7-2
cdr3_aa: CASSLSAGERVNGYTF
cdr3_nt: TGTGCCAGCAGCTTATCGGCAGGGGAGAGGGTGAACGGCTACACCTTC

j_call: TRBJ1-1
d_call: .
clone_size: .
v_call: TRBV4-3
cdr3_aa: CASSQDLAMGSSGTEAFF
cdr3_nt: TGCGCCAGCAGCCAAGATCTTGCAATGGGTAGTAGCGGCACTGAAGCTTTCTTT

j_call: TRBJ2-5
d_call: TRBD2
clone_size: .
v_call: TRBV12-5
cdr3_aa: CASGLPRKTSGGPPGGTQYF
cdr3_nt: TGTGCTAGTGGTTTGCCACGAAAGACTAGCGGGGGGCCTCCCGGGGGGACCCAGTACTTC

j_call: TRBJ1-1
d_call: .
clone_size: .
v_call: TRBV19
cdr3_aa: CASSTHTGLSTEAFF
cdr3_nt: TGTGCCAGTAGTACCCACACAGGGCTCTCCACTGAAGCTTTCTTT

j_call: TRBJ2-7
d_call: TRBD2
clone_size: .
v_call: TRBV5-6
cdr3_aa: CASSLPPSGGYEQYF
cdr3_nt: TGTGCCAGCAGCCTCCCTCCTAGCGGGGGCTACGAGCAGTACTTC